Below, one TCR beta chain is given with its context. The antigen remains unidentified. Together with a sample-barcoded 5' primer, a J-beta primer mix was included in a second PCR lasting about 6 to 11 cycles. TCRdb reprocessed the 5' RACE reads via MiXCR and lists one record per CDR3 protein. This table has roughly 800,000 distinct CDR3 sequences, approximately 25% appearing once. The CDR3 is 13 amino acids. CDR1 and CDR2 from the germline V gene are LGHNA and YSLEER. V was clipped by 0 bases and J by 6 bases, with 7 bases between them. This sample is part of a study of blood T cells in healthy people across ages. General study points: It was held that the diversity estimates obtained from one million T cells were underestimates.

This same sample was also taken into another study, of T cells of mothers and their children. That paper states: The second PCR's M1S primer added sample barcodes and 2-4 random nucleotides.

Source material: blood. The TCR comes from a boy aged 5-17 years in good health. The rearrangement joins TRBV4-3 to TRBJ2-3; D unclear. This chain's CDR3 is CASSQDRRDTQYF. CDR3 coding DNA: TGCGCCAGCAGCCAAGATAGAAGGGATACGCAGTATTTT.